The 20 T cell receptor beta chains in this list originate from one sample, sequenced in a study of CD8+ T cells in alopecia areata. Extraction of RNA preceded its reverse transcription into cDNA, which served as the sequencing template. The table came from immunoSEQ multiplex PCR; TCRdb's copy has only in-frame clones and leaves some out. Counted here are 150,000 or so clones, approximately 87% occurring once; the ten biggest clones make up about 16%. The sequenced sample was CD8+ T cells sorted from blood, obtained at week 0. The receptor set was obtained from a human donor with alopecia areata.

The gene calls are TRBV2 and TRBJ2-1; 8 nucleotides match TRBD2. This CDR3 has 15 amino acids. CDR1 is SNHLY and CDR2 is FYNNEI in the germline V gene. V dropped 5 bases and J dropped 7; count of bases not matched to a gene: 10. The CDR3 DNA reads TGTGCCAGCAGTACTAGCGGCTACAAAAGGAATGAGCAGTTCTTC. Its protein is CASSTSGYKRNEQFF.

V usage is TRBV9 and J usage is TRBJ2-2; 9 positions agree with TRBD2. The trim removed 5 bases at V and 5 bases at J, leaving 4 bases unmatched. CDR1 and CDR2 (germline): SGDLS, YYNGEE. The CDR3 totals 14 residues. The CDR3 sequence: CASRAGGKTGELFF. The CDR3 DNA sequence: TGTGCCAGCAGAGCGGGGGGAAAGACCGGGGAGCTGTTTTTT.

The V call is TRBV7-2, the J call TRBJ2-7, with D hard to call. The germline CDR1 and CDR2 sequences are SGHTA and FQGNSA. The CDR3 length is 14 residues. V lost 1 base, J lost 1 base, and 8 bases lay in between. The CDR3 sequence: CASSLVSVSYEQYF. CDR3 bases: TGTGCCAGCAGCTTAGTATCAGTATCCTACGAGCAGTACTTC.

The CDR3 coding sequence is TGTGCCAGCAGTGAATACCTCGGACAGTCAGGCGGCTACACCTTC. Residues: CASSEYLGQSGGYTF. V is TRBV25-1 and J is TRBJ1-2; maybe TRBD1 (6 bases). Trimming removed 0 bases from V and 8 bases from J, with 16 bases in between. The CDR3 extends over 15 amino acids. The germline CDR1 and CDR2 sequences are MGHDK and SYGVNS.

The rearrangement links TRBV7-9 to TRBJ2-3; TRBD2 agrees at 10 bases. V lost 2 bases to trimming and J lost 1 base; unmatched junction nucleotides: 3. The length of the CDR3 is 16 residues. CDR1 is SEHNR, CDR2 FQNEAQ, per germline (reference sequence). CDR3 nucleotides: TGTGCCAGCAGCTTACTAGCGGGAGCAGGCACAGATACGCAGTATTTT. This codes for CASSLLAGAGTDTQYF.

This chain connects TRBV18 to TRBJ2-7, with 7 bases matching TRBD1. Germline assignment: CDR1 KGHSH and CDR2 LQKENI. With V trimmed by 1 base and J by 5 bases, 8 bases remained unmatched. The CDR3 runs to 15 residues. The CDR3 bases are TGTGCCAGCTCACCACTTTCCGACAGGGTGAACGAGCAGTACTTC. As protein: CASSPLSDRVNEQYF.

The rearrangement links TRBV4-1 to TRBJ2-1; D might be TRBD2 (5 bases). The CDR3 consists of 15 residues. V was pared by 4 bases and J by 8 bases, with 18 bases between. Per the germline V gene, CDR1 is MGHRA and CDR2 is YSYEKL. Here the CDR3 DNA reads TGCGCCAGCAGCCCCGTAGGCGTTAGCGCCGATGAGCAGTTCTTC. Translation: CASSPVGVSADEQFF.

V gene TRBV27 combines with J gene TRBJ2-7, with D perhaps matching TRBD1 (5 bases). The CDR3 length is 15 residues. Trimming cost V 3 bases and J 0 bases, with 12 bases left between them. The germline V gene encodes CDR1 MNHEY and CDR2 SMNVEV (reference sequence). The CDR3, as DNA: TGTGCCAGCAGTTTCGCGACAGCTTACTCCTACGAGCAGTACTTC. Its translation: CASSFATAYSYEQYF.

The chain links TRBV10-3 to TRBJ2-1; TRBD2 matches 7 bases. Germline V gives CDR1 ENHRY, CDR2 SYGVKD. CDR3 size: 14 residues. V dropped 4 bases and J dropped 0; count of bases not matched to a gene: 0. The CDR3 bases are TGTGCCATCAGTGCTAGCGGCTCCTACAATGAGCAGTTCTTC. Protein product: CAISASGSYNEQFF.

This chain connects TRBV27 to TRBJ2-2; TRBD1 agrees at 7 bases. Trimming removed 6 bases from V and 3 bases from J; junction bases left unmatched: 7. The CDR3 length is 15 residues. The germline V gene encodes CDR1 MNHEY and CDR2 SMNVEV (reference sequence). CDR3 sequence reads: CASRGDSGDTGELFF. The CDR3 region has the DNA TGTGCCAGCAGGGGGGACAGTGGGGACACCGGGGAGCTGTTTTTT.

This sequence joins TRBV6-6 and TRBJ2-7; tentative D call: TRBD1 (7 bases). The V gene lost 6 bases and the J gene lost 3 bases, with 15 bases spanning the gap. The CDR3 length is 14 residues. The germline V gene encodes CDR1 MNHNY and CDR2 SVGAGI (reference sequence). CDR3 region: CASRHRQGGYEQYF. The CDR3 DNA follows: TGTGCCAGCAGACACAGACAGGGAGGCTACGAGCAGTACTTC.

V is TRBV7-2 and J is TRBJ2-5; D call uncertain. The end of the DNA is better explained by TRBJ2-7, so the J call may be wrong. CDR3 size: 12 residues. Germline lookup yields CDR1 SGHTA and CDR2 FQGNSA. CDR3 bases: TGTGCCAGCAGCTCCCCCGGAGACGAGCAGTACTTC. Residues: CASSSPGDEQYF.

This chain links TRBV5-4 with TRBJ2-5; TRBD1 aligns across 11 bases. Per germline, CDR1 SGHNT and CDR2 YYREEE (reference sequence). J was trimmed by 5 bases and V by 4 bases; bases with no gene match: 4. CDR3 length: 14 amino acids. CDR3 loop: CASSKGQGGETQYF. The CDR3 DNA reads TGTGCCAGCAGCAAGGGACAGGGGGGGGAGACCCAGTACTTC.

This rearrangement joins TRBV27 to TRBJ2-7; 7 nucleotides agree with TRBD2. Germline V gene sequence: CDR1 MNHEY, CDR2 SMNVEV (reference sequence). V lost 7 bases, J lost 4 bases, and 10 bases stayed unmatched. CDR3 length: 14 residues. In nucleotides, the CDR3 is TGTGCCAGCAAAGAGGGAGGGAGGTATTACGAGCAGTACTTC. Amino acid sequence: CASKEGGRYYEQYF.

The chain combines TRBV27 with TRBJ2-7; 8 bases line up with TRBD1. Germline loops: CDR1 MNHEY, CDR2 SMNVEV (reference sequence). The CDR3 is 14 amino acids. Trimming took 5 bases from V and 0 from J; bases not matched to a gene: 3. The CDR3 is CASSRTGSSYEQYF. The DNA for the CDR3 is TGTGCCAGCAGTCGGACAGGGAGCTCCTACGAGCAGTACTTC.

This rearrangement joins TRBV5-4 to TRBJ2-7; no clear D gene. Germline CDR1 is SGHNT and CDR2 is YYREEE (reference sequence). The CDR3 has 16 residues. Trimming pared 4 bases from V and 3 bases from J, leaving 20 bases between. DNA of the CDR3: TGTGCCAGCAGCGAGGTCCCCCCCAGATACCGCTACGAGCAGTACTTC. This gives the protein CASSEVPPRYRYEQYF.

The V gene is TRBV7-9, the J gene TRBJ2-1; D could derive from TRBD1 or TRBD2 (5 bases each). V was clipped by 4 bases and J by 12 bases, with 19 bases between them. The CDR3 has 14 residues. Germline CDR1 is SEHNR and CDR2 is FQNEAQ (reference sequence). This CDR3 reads CASSSVEGRHWQFF. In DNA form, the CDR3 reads TGTGCCAGCAGCTCCGTCGAGGGGCGTCATTGGCAGTTCTTC.

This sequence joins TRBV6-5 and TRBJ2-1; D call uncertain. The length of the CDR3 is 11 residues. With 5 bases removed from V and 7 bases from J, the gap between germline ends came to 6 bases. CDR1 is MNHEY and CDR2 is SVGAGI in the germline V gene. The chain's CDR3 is CASSDGNEQFF. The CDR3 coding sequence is TGTGCCAGCAGTGACGGAAATGAGCAGTTCTTC.

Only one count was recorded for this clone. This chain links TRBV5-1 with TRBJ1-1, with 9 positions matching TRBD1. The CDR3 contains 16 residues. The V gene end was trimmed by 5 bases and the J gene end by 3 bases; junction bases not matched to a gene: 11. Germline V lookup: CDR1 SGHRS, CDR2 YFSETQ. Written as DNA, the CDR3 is TGCGCCAGCAGGCCGGGACAGGGTATATTGGACACTGAAGCTTTCTTT. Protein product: CASRPGQGILDTEAFF.

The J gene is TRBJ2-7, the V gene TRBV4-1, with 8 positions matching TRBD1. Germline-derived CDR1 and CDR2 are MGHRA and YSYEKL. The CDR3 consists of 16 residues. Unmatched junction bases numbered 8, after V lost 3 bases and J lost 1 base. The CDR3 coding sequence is TGCGCCAGCAGCCACCAGATGGGACAGGAATCCTACGAGCAGTACTTC. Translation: CASSHQMGQESYEQYF.